The 9 T cell receptor beta chains in this list originate from one sample, sequenced in a study of blood T cell repertoires in COVID-19. Profiled with immunoSEQ multiplex PCR; TCRdb holds only in-frame clones, not every one. The sample lists approximately 90,000 clones, just under 80% seen once, with roughly 6% in the top ten. Sequenced sample: peripheral blood. The receptors originated from a man aged 70 or older with COVID-19, enrolled during active disease.

The rearrangement joins TRBV29-1 to TRBJ1-2, with D perhaps TRBD1 (5 bases). Germline lookup yields CDR1 SQVTM and CDR2 ANQGSEA. The CDR3 contains 10 residues. V gave up 7 bases and J gave up 7 bases, with 10 bases separating them. CDR3 DNA sequence: TGCAGCGGCCTAGGGGCTGGCTACACCTTC. Protein product: CSGLGAGYTF.

This rearrangement joins TRBV2 to TRBJ2-1; D might be TRBD2 (5 bases). Germline loops: CDR1 SNHLY, CDR2 FYNNEI. CDR3 length: 16 amino acids. V was pared by 2 bases and J by 8 bases, with 19 bases between. The CDR3 loop is CASSERDYDRVDEQFF. The CDR3, as DNA: TGTGCCAGCAGTGAACGAGACTACGATCGGGTTGATGAGCAGTTCTTC.

DNA for the CDR3: TGTGCCAGCAGCCGGACAGGGACTATGGGCTACACCTTC. Its protein product is CASSRTGTMGYTF. J is TRBJ1-2 and V is TRBV5-4; 8 bases line up with TRBD1. V shed 4 bases, J shed 8 bases, and the junction held 7 bases outside the gene matches. The germline V gene encodes CDR1 SGHNT and CDR2 YYREEE (reference sequence). The CDR3 runs to 13 residues.

This clone was recorded only once. The chain employs TRBV9 and TRBJ2-1; 7 bases match TRBD2. The CDR3 extends over 14 amino acids. After removal of 1 base from V and 8 bases from J, the junction contained 6 bases not matched to a gene. The germline V gene encodes CDR1 SGDLS and CDR2 YYNGEE. The CDR3 region is CASSVSVREDEQFF. Written as DNA, the CDR3 is TGTGCCAGCAGCGTATCAGTACGGGAGGATGAGCAGTTCTTC.

V and J are TRBV5-1 and TRBJ1-1; D perhaps matches TRBD1 (6 bases). V was trimmed by 5 bases and J by 0 bases, leaving 11 bases between them. From germline, CDR1 is SGHRS and CDR2 YFSETQ. The CDR3 has 14 amino acids. The CDR3 is CASRWTAMNTEAFF. CDR3 DNA sequence: TGCGCCAGCAGATGGACAGCGATGAACACTGAAGCTTTCTTT. Variable domain in full (rest from reference TRBV5-1 and TRBJ1-1): KAGVTQTPRYLIKTRGQQVTLSCSPISGHRSVSWYQQTPGQGLQFLFEYFSETQRNKGNFPGRFSGRQFSNSRSEMNVSTLELGDSALYLCASRWTAMNTEAFFGQGTRLTVV.

The rearrangement links TRBV5-4 to TRBJ2-1; TRBD1 might be the D (6 bases). The CDR3 runs to 16 residues. Germline CDR1 SGHNT, CDR2 YYREEE (reference sequence). Trimming took 4 bases from V and 3 from J, leaving 17 bases between them. CDR3 nucleotide sequence: TGTGCCAGCAGCCAGACCGGGACACTGGTCTACAATGAGCAGTTCTTC. Translating it yields CASSQTGTLVYNEQFF.

The chain recombines TRBV27 with TRBJ2-1; TRBD2 agrees at 14 bases. The CDR3 contains 16 residues. The junction had 8 bases not matched to a gene; V was cut back by 6 bases and J by 7 bases. The germline gives CDR1 MNHEY, CDR2 SMNVEV (reference sequence). In DNA form, the CDR3 reads TGTGCCAGCAGGAAGTCGGGACTAGCGGGAGTTAATGAGCAGTTCTTC. This sequence encodes CASRKSGLAGVNEQFF.

J is TRBJ2-5 and V is TRBV7-9; D call uncertain. Germline CDR1 reads SEHNR; CDR2 reads FQNEAQ (reference sequence). V lost 5 bases, J lost 4 bases, and 11 bases lay in between. The CDR3 loop spans 13 amino acids. The CDR3 region is CASSAANSETQYF. DNA for the CDR3: TGTGCCAGCAGCGCGGCTAATTCAGAGACCCAGTACTTC.

The V and J genes are TRBV10-2 and TRBJ2-5, with 7 positions matching TRBD2. The CDR3 consists of 14 residues. From germline, CDR1 is WSHSY and CDR2 SAAADI. Unmatched junction bases numbered 6, after V lost 3 bases and J lost 5 bases. For the CDR3, the DNA is TGCGCCAGCAGTGAATGGACTAGTTTGGAGACCCAGTACTTC. It specifies CASSEWTSLETQYF.